The subject of this entry is one TCR beta chain. Its target is not known. Additional DNA sequences in this sample encode the identical CDR3. The data were taken from a study of cytomegalovirus exposure and HLA in healthy donors. Across the whole study: The approximately 680 first-cohort repertoires and the 95 to 150 validation repertoires shared the same platform, a later analysis reported.

Study findings and constraints: The study flagged about 150 TCR beta chains as cytomegalovirus-associated. With high specificity and sensitivity, the classifier reportedly diagnosed cytomegalovirus status.

CDR3 length: 15 residues. Trimming shortened V by 4 bases and J by 2 bases, and 12 bases separated the two germline ends. Looked up from germline, CDR1 is SGDLS and CDR2 is YYNGEE. Donors were drawn from the approximately 130-subject validation cohort, separate from the approximately 700-subject first cohort. Clones were read by immunoSEQ multiplex PCR, and TCRdb kept only the in-frame ones, dropping some. There are approximately 270,000 clones in the sample; around 90% occur only once, and roughly 0.38% lies in the top ten. This clonotype originated in a woman under 30 in good health and CMV-seronegative. The chain combines TRBV9 with TRBJ2-2, with a possible D match to TRBD2 (5 bases). Sequences were obtained from PBMCs. The CDR3 DNA sequence: TGTGCCAGCAGCCCGAGGGCCAGCAACACCGGGGAGCTGTTTTTT. This translates into CASSPRASNTGELFF.